A single sample is the source of the 27 T cell receptor beta chains below, sequenced in a study of CD8+ T cells in alopecia areata. RNA was isolated and reverse transcribed to cDNA, the sequencing template. Repertoires were generated with immunoSEQ multiplex PCR, while TCRdb's copy carries only in-frame clones and drops some. This sample yields 89,000 or so clones, of which roughly half are seen a single time; 5.5% to 6.5% belongs to the top ten. The sample taken for sequencing was NKG2D-high CD8+ T cells sorted from blood. All receptors derive from a human donor with alopecia areata.

The table lists this clone with a count of one. V is TRBV9 and J is TRBJ2-7, with TRBD1 matching over 8 bases. CDR1 is SGDLS, CDR2 YYNGEE, per germline. The V segment lost 0 bases and the J segment 5 bases; nucleotides outside the gene matches: 4. The CDR3 contains 14 residues. CDR3 sequence reads: CASSVDGQGNEQYF. The CDR3 nucleotides read TGTGCCAGCAGCGTAGACGGACAGGGCAACGAGCAGTACTTC.

J is TRBJ2-7 and V is TRBV27; TRBD2 aligns across 7 bases. CDR3 size: 13 residues. Per the germline V gene, CDR1 is MNHEY and CDR2 is SMNVEV (reference sequence). The junction had 5 bases not matched to a gene; V was cut back by 3 bases and J by 6 bases. CDR3 bases: TGTGCCAGCAGTTTCCGGGAGGCTGCCGAGCAGTACTTC. Its protein product is CASSFREAAEQYF.

This clone was seen only once. The rearrangement links TRBV27 to TRBJ2-7; D is perhaps TRBD2 (7 bases). The length of the CDR3 is 13 residues. Trimming pared 2 bases from V and 12 bases from J, leaving 17 bases between. Per germline, CDR1 MNHEY and CDR2 SMNVEV (reference sequence). As DNA, the CDR3 is TGTGCCAGCAGTTTAAGGGGGGGGCCCGAGACGTACTTC. Translating it yields CASSLRGGPETYF.

The genes are TRBV20-1 and TRBJ1-2; D may be TRBD1 (6 bases). This CDR3 has 11 amino acids. Germline V CDR1 and CDR2: DFQATT, SNEGSKA (reference sequence). Trimming stripped 5 bases from V and 8 bases from J, with 12 bases between. CDR3 bases: TGCAGTGCTTGGGCAGGGGAAGGCTACACCTTC. It translates to CSAWAGEGYTF.

CDR3 coding DNA: TGCAGCGTTGAAGAGGTAGAACAGGGTGGATTCTACGAGCAGTACTTC. This sequence encodes CSVEEVEQGGFYEQYF. The V call is TRBV29-1, the J call TRBJ2-7, with D possibly TRBD1 on 6 matching bases. This CDR3 region has 16 residues. Germline CDR1 reads SQVTM; CDR2 reads ANQGSEA. Deletions cut 0 bases from V and 3 bases from J, with 18 bases between.

This clone was observed a few times. The rearrangement links TRBV29-1 to TRBJ2-7; TRBD1 matches at 9 bases. Germline assignment: CDR1 SQVTM and CDR2 ANQGSEA. The V gene end was trimmed by 3 bases and the J gene end by 4 bases; junction bases not matched to a gene: 7. The length of the CDR3 is 14 residues. The DNA of the CDR3 is TGCAGCGTTGAGGGGGACAGGGTATCTTACGAGCAGTACTTC. Translating it yields CSVEGDRVSYEQYF.

The rearrangement uses TRBV4-1 and TRBJ1-1; 7 nucleotides line up with TRBD1. The CDR3 is 13 amino acids. The germline V gene encodes CDR1 MGHRA and CDR2 YSYEKL. Trimming removed 1 base from V and 11 bases from J; junction bases left unmatched: 7. The chain's CDR3 is CASSQGGGASAFF. The DNA of the CDR3 is TGCGCCAGCAGCCAAGGAGGGGGCGCTTCGGCTTTCTTT.

The rearrangement uses TRBV28 and TRBJ1-1, with D perhaps matching TRBD1 (6 bases). The V gene lost 3 bases and the J gene lost 11 bases, with 13 bases spanning the gap. Per the germline V gene, CDR1 is MDHEN and CDR2 is SYDVKM. The length of the CDR3 is 12 residues. The CDR3 here is CASSFGRGVAFF. The CDR3 region has the DNA TGTGCCAGCAGTTTTGGCAGGGGAGTCGCTTTCTTT.

This clone has more than one count but fewer than ten. J is TRBJ1-2 and V is TRBV29-1; D is uncertain. The CDR3 runs to 14 residues. Trimming shortened V by 4 bases and J by 6 bases, and 18 bases separated the two germline ends. Germline assignment: CDR1 SQVTM and CDR2 ANQGSEA. The CDR3 spells CSVAPGKPRDGYTF. CDR3 DNA: TGCAGCGTTGCGCCCGGGAAGCCCCGGGATGGCTACACCTTC.

The chain recombines TRBV4-1 with TRBJ2-1; D is ambiguous. CDR1 is MGHRA, CDR2 YSYEKL, per germline. The CDR3 covers 12 residues. Trimming cost V 1 base and J 8 bases, with 6 bases left between them. As DNA, the CDR3 is TGCGCCAGCAGCCAAGCTTCGGATGAGCAGTTCTTC. Translated: CASSQASDEQFF.

This clone has a handful of counts. The rearrangement links TRBV21-1 to TRBJ2-5; the table calls TRBD2, which could not be checked here. TRBV21-1 is reported as a pseudogene. This CDR3 has 14 residues. This chain's CDR3 is CASSKNGRRETQYF. The CDR3 coding sequence is TGTGCCAGCAGCAAAAACGGGAGGAGAGAGACCCAGTACTTC.

This clone was counted between two and nine times. The gene calls are TRBV7-9 and TRBJ2-1; D is uncertain. The CDR3 consists of 15 residues. Germline CDR1 SEHNR, CDR2 FQNEAQ (reference sequence). V lost 1 base to trimming and J lost 6 bases, with 13 bases between them. In nucleotides, the CDR3 is TGTGCCAGCAGCTTAGGGTACAGCCACCGCAATGAGCAGTTCTTC. Translation: CASSLGYSHRNEQFF.

The sample holds one count of this clone. The rearrangement uses TRBV7-9 and TRBJ2-7; D ambiguous. V was clipped by 5 bases and J by 2 bases, with 13 bases between them. Germline loops: CDR1 SEHNR, CDR2 FQNEAQ (reference sequence). This CDR3 is built from 14 residues. CDR3 amino acids: CASSLDRKAYEQYF. DNA for the CDR3: TGTGCCAGCAGCCTCGATCGTAAAGCCTACGAGCAGTACTTC. The full variable domain, in which reference TRBV7-9 and TRBJ2-7 provide the parts outside the CDR3, is DTGVSQNPRHKITKRGQNVTFRCDPISEHNRLYWYRQTLGQGPEFLTYFQNEAQLEKSRLLSDRFSAERPKGSFSTLEIQRTEQGDSAMYLCASSLDRKAYEQYFGPGTRLTVT.

V gene TRBV27 combines with J gene TRBJ2-7; D ambiguous. Trimming shortened V by 8 bases and J by 2 bases, and 16 bases separated the two germline ends. The CDR3 is 14 residues long. Germline V gene lookup returns CDR1 MNHEY and CDR2 SMNVEV (reference sequence). Written as DNA, the CDR3 is TGTGCCAGCTCGGACGGAGAAGAAGCCTACGAGCAGTACTTC. Protein: CASSDGEEAYEQYF.

This chain links TRBV29-1 with TRBJ1-1, with TRBD1 matching 7 bases. This CDR3 contains 13 residues. Germline CDR1 and CDR2: SQVTM and ANQGSEA. Losses at the gene ends were 6 bases for V and 5 bases for J; bases not matched to a gene: 9. This CDR3 is CSVPVTGHTEAFF. DNA of the CDR3: TGCAGCGTCCCCGTGACAGGGCATACTGAAGCTTTCTTT. Combining the CDR3 with reference TRBV29-1 and TRBJ1-1 gives the whole variable domain SAVISQKPSRDICQRGTSLTIQCQVDSQVTMMFWYRQQPGQSLTLIATANQGSEATYESGFVIDKFPISRPNLTFSTLTVSNMSPEDSSIYLCSVPVTGHTEAFFGQGTRLTVV.

The chain carries TRBV28 and TRBJ2-2, with 8 bases aligning to TRBD1. CDR1 and CDR2 from the germline V gene are MDHEN and SYDVKM. This CDR3 is 15 amino acids long. V gave up 10 bases and J gave up 0 bases; unmatched junction bases: 7. DNA of the CDR3: TGTGCCACCTTCTCAGGGGGCGCGAACACCGGGGAGCTGTTTTTT. This sequence encodes CATFSGGANTGELFF.

There are a few counts of this clone. The V and J genes are TRBV2 and TRBJ2-7, with a possible D match to TRBD2 (5 bases). This CDR3 comprises 13 residues. The germline V gene encodes CDR1 SNHLY and CDR2 FYNNEI. Deletions cut 4 bases from V and 4 bases from J, with 11 bases between. The CDR3, as DNA: TGTGCCAGCAGTGTTGGAGAGGGATACGAGCAGTACTTC. The encoded protein is CASSVGEGYEQYF.

This chain joins TRBV2 and TRBJ2-5; D is possibly TRBD2 (5 bases). Germline V gives CDR1 SNHLY, CDR2 FYNNEI. V lost 11 bases and J 3 bases, leaving 19 bases between the germline ends. The CDR3 has 14 amino acids. The CDR3 spells CARTGSPGEETQYF. DNA of the CDR3: TGTGCCCGAACCGGCTCCCCCGGGGAAGAGACCCAGTACTTC.

The chain recombines TRBV29-1 with TRBJ2-7; D is perhaps TRBD1 or TRBD2 (5 bases each). Germline CDR1 and CDR2: SQVTM and ANQGSEA. This CDR3 has 13 amino acids. V was cut by 6 bases and J by 3 bases, with 15 bases left in between. The CDR3 DNA reads as TGCAGCGTGAGGGGCGGCGGAGACTACGAGCAGTACTTC. This encodes CSVRGGGDYEQYF.

V usage is TRBV29-1 and J usage is TRBJ2-5; maybe TRBD2 (5 bases). Germline CDR1 and CDR2: SQVTM and ANQGSEA. Trimming took 1 base from V and 1 from J, leaving 16 bases between them. The length of the CDR3 is 16 residues. Here the CDR3 DNA reads TGCAGCGTTGAAGTCCACGATAGCGCAACCCAAGAGACCCAGTACTTC. Translating gives CSVEVHDSATQETQYF.

This clone has a handful of counts. The rearrangement uses TRBV29-1 and TRBJ1-2, with a tentative D call TRBD1 (5 bases). With 3 bases removed from V and 7 bases from J, the gap between germline ends came to 12 bases. Germline V gene data show CDR1 as SQVTM and CDR2 as ANQGSEA. The CDR3 runs to 12 residues. The CDR3 is CSVDREVSGYTF. The DNA of the CDR3 is TGCAGCGTTGACAGGGAAGTTTCTGGCTACACCTTC. Complete variable domain (other parts from reference TRBV29-1 and TRBJ1-2): SAVISQKPSRDICQRGTSLTIQCQVDSQVTMMFWYRQQPGQSLTLIATANQGSEATYESGFVIDKFPISRPNLTFSTLTVSNMSPEDSSIYLCSVDREVSGYTFGSGTRLTVV.

This rearrangement joins TRBV28 to TRBJ2-6; TRBD1 agrees at 8 bases. The CDR3 loop spans 18 amino acids. The germline V gene has CDR1 MDHEN and CDR2 SYDVKM. The junction had 7 bases not matched to a gene; V was cut back by 3 bases and J by 0 bases. The CDR3 DNA reads TGTGCCAGCAGTTTCGGGGGACAGGTATCCTCTGGGGCCAACGTCCTGACTTTC. Its translation is CASSFGGQVSSGANVLTF.

The genes are TRBV27 and TRBJ2-5; 7 bases fit TRBD2. This CDR3 contains 15 residues. With V trimmed by 6 bases and J by 3 bases, 10 bases remained unmatched. The V gene's germline CDR1 is MNHEY and CDR2 SMNVEV (reference sequence). The CDR3 nucleotides read TGTGCCAGCAGACCGATTCCAGGGAGGGAAGAGACCCAGTACTTC. Protein product: CASRPIPGREETQYF.

The V and J genes are TRBV4-3 and TRBJ2-2; 9 bases line up with TRBD2. CDR1 is LGHNA, CDR2 YSLEER, per germline. J was trimmed by 6 bases and V by 0 bases; bases with no gene match: 5. The CDR3 consists of 16 residues. CDR3 loop: CASSQEGSGSPGELFF. CDR3 in DNA: TGCGCCAGCAGCCAAGAAGGTAGCGGGAGCCCCGGGGAGCTGTTTTTT.

The CDR3 nucleotides are TGTGCCACAGGGAACGAGCTGAGCTACACCTTC. It translates to CATGNELSYTF. The chain uses TRBV25-1 and TRBJ1-2; D perhaps matches TRBD1 (5 bases). With 10 bases removed from V and 9 bases from J, the gap between germline ends came to 15 bases. Germline CDR1 is MGHDK and CDR2 is SYGVNS. The CDR3 covers 11 residues.

This clone has more than one count but fewer than ten. CDR3 in DNA: TGCAGCGTGGAGAACAAGGCTAACTATGGCTACACCTTC. Translated, it gives CSVENKANYGYTF. The V and J genes are TRBV29-1 and TRBJ1-2; no clear D gene. The germline gives CDR1 SQVTM, CDR2 ANQGSEA. V was pared by 6 bases and J by 0 bases, with 11 bases between. The CDR3 consists of 13 residues.

This clone has a handful of counts. V gene TRBV7-2 combines with J gene TRBJ2-5, with unresolved D. The germline CDR1 and CDR2 sequences are SGHTA and FQGNSA. The V end lost 0 bases, the J end lost 5 bases, and 7 bases lay between the germline ends. The CDR3 has 13 residues. The CDR3 DNA sequence: TGTGCCAGCAGCTTAGCCGTCGGGGAGACCCAGTACTTC. This translates into CASSLAVGETQYF.